These 30 T cell receptor beta chains came from one sample sequenced in a study of T-cell reconstitution after alpha-beta-depleted transplantation in children. Researchers prepared the TCRbeta library using unique molecular identifiers, the study reports. MiXCR, run by TCRdb on the PCR reads, gives a single entry per CDR3 protein. Here the sample spans a few hundred thousand distinct CDR3 sequences, approximately 12% being singletons. The material sequenced was PBMCs from the stem cell graft donor, taken from the stem cell graft. The receptor set was obtained from a human donor who donated a stem cell graft to a child with combined immunodeficiency.

The chain is built from TRBV27 and TRBJ1-1; D perhaps matches TRBD1 (6 bases). With 4 bases removed from V and 4 bases from J, the gap between germline ends came to 10 bases. This CDR3 has 13 residues. From germline, CDR1 is MNHEY and CDR2 SMNVEV (reference sequence). The CDR3 coding sequence is TGTGCCAGCAGTTCCAACAGGGTCACTGAAGCTTTCTTT. Protein product: CASSSNRVTEAFF.

The genes are TRBV11-3 and TRBJ2-3; D uncertain. V shed 5 bases and J shed 7 bases, with 13 bases lying between them. Germline values: CDR1 SGHNT, CDR2 YENEEA. This CDR3 contains 13 residues. CDR3 in amino acids: CASSGTVVNTQYF. As DNA, the CDR3 is TGTGCCAGCAGCGGCACGGTCGTTAATACGCAGTATTTT.

This clonotype was recorded a few times. V usage is TRBV3-1 and J usage is TRBJ2-1; maybe TRBD2 (6 bases). V gave up 4 bases and J gave up 9 bases, with 16 bases separating them. This CDR3 has 14 residues. From germline, CDR1 is LGHDT and CDR2 YNNKEL (reference sequence). The CDR3 sequence: CASSPGAPDGEQFF. In DNA form, the CDR3 reads TGTGCCAGCAGCCCGGGAGCGCCGGACGGTGAGCAGTTCTTC.

In its sample, this clonotype was seen many times. This chain uses TRBV6-9 with TRBJ2-1; 9 bases line up with TRBD2. The germline CDR1 and CDR2 sequences are MNHGY and SVAAGI. J lost 2 bases, V lost 6 bases, and 5 bases had no gene match. The CDR3 spans 15 residues. CDR3 region: CASRGGGAPYNEQFF. The CDR3 DNA sequence: TGTGCCAGCAGGGGCGGGGGGGCCCCCTACAATGAGCAGTTCTTC.

The chain combines TRBV5-1 with TRBJ2-1, with TRBD1 identical over 7 bases. CDR1 SGHRS and CDR2 YFSETQ come from the germline V gene. This CDR3 contains 16 residues. Losses at the gene ends were 1 base for V and 4 bases for J; bases not matched to a gene: 8. The CDR3 sequence: CASSLLFRGSYNEQFF. CDR3 nucleotide sequence: TGCGCCAGCAGCTTGTTGTTCAGGGGGTCTTACAATGAGCAGTTCTTC.

This clonotype has more than one count but fewer than ten. The chain couples TRBV6-2 or TRBV6-3 to TRBJ2-1; D unresolved. The germline V gene encodes CDR1 MNHEY and CDR2 SVGEGT. Trimming pared 6 bases from V and 6 bases from J, leaving 18 bases between. The CDR3 is 15 amino acids. The CDR3 spells CASSPSVDPRNEQFF. In DNA, the CDR3 is TGTGCCAGCAGCCCCAGTGTGGACCCACGCAATGAGCAGTTCTTC.

The chain combines TRBV12-3 or TRBV12-4 with TRBJ2-2, with TRBD2 matching 10 bases. The CDR3 consists of 16 residues. V was pared by 6 bases and J by 8 bases, with 12 bases of the junction left unmatched. CDR3 amino acids: CASSQIPSGGAGELFF. The CDR3 nucleotides are TGTGCCAGCAGCCAAATACCTAGCGGGGGTGCGGGGGAGCTGTTTTTT.

Only a few counts were recorded for this clonotype. This chain links TRBV14 with TRBJ1-6; D is unresolved. The ends were cut back, 2 bases at V and 13 bases at J, with 12 bases in the middle. Germline CDR1 reads SGHDN; CDR2 reads FVKESK. The CDR3 runs 13 residues. The CDR3 nucleotides read TGTGCCAGCAGCCAAAGCAACACTTCGCCCCTCCACTTT. Translation: CASSQSNTSPLHF.

Notes on this clonotype: The junction shows a germline mismatch at one end, possibly a read error. The V and J genes are TRBV29-1 and TRBJ1-1; D is uncertain. The CDR3 runs 11 residues. Germline assignment: CDR1 SQVTM and CDR2 ANQGSEA. In DNA, the CDR3 is TGCAGCGTTTCTAGGAACACTGGAGCTTTCTTT. Encoded protein: CSVSRNTGAFF.

Many counts were recorded for this clonotype. This chain uses TRBV20-1 with TRBJ2-3; the D gene could be TRBD1 or TRBD2 (5 bases each). Germline assignment: CDR1 DFQATT and CDR2 SNEGSKA (reference sequence). The CDR3 is made up of 15 amino acids. Trimming took 6 bases from V and 0 from J, leaving 16 bases between them. CDR3: CSASREGPSTDTQYF. The CDR3 DNA sequence: TGCAGTGCCTCCCGTGAGGGACCAAGCACAGATACGCAGTATTTT.

This rearrangement joins TRBV4-3 to TRBJ2-5; 8 positions match TRBD2. This CDR3 is 16 amino acids long. Germline V CDR1 and CDR2: LGHNA, YSLEER. The V and J ends lost 1 base and 1 base, in that order; junction bases with no gene match: 5. CDR3 DNA sequence: TGCGCCAGCAGCCAAGCGGTCGGGGGGGGCCAAGAGACCCAGTACTTC. Its protein is CASSQAVGGGQETQYF.

This clonotype has ten or more counts. This chain connects TRBV20-1 to TRBJ2-1; D is possibly TRBD1 (5 bases). Germline CDR1 reads DFQATT; CDR2 reads SNEGSKA (reference sequence). V was shortened by 5 bases and J by 0 bases, with 17 bases between the two germline ends. The CDR3 contains 16 residues. CDR3 loop: CSAGTGHSSSYNEQFF. CDR3 coding DNA: TGCAGTGCTGGAACTGGACATTCCAGCTCCTACAATGAGCAGTTCTTC.

The table lists this clonotype with a few counts. V is TRBV24-1 and J is TRBJ2-2; D is uncertain. The CDR3 has 16 amino acids. Germline values: CDR1 KGHDR, CDR2 SFDVKD. V lost 3 bases, J lost 5 bases, and 15 bases lay in between. This CDR3 reads CATSDVESYGTGELFF. In DNA form, the CDR3 reads TGTGCCACCAGTGATGTGGAGTCCTATGGGACCGGGGAGCTGTTTTTT.

The chain couples TRBV6-2 or TRBV6-3 to TRBJ2-5; possible D gene TRBD1, 7 bases. Germline assignment: CDR1 MNHEY and CDR2 SVGEGT. CDR3 length: 14 amino acids. Trimming left V 6 bases short and J 5 bases short, with 16 bases between. The CDR3 is CASSPPQGRETQYF. CDR3 DNA: TGTGCCAGCAGCCCCCCACAGGGGAGGGAGACCCAGTACTTC.

This clonotype has just a few counts. This chain joins TRBV15 and TRBJ2-3; 9 bases line up with TRBD2. The trim removed 4 bases at V and 1 base at J, leaving 12 bases unmatched. This CDR3 is built from 18 residues. Germline CDR1 and CDR2: LNHNV and YYDKDF (reference sequence). In nucleotides, the CDR3 is TGTGCCACCAGCAAAACTCCAATAGCGGGAGTAGGCACAGATACGCAGTATTTT. It yields the protein CATSKTPIAGVGTDTQYF.

This clonotype occurred a few times. The V and J genes are TRBV29-1 and TRBJ2-2; D is possibly TRBD1 (5 bases). Germline assignment: CDR1 SQVTM and CDR2 ANQGSEA. Trimming took off 3 bases at V and 6 bases at J, with 8 bases between the two ends. The length of the CDR3 is 12 residues. The CDR3 loop reads CSVDSGPGELFF. CDR3 DNA sequence: TGCAGCGTTGACTCAGGGCCCGGGGAGCTGTTTTTT.

The rearrangement links TRBV5-5 to TRBJ2-3, with 10 bases lining up with TRBD2. CDR1 is SGHKS, CDR2 YYEKEE, per germline (reference sequence). Germline trimming cut 3 bases from V and 0 bases from J; bases unmatched to any gene: 4. The CDR3 sequence is 16 residues long. CDR3 region: CASSSELAGSTDTQYF. DNA for the CDR3: TGTGCCAGCAGCTCCGAACTAGCGGGAAGCACAGATACGCAGTATTTT.

This clonotype was seen many times. The chain links TRBV5-6 to TRBJ2-5; tentative D call: TRBD2 (5 bases). Trimming shortened V by 1 base and J by 3 bases, and 7 bases separated the two germline ends. The CDR3 runs to 13 residues. The germline gives CDR1 SGHDT, CDR2 YYEEEE. CDR3 protein: CASSLSGEETQYF. For the CDR3, the DNA is TGTGCCAGCAGCTTGTCCGGGGAAGAGACCCAGTACTTC.

Only a few counts were recorded for this clonotype. V gene TRBV29-1 combines with J gene TRBJ2-3, with a possible D match to TRBD2 (5 bases). Germline lookup yields CDR1 SQVTM and CDR2 ANQGSEA. The CDR3 has 11 residues. The V and J ends lost 7 bases and 5 bases respectively, with 10 bases between them. CDR3 sequence: CSAGNLDTQYF. CDR3 DNA: TGCAGCGCCGGGAACTTAGATACGCAGTATTTT.

This clonotype has just a few counts. The V gene is TRBV24-1, the J gene TRBJ2-2; D call uncertain. In germline, CDR1 is KGHDR, CDR2 SFDVKD. This CDR3 spans 13 amino acids. The germline V and J ends were trimmed by 4 bases and 3 bases, with 5 bases remaining between them. The CDR3 DNA is TGTGCCACCAGTGAAACCTACACCGGGGAGCTGTTTTTT. It is translated as CATSETYTGELFF.

This clonotype was seen a handful of times. This chain connects TRBV5-1 to TRBJ1-1, with D possibly being TRBD1 (6 bases). This CDR3 has 17 residues. Germline values: CDR1 SGHRS, CDR2 YFSETQ. V was shortened by 4 bases and J by 2 bases, with 21 bases between the two germline ends. CDR3 sequence reads: CASSRLRQAEDNTEAFF. For the CDR3, the DNA is TGCGCCAGCAGCCGACTCCGACAGGCAGAAGATAACACTGAAGCTTTCTTT.

This clonotype has ten or more counts. The rearrangement joins TRBV12-3 or TRBV12-4 to TRBJ2-1, with TRBD2 matching 7 bases. The CDR3 is made up of 14 amino acids. Trimming at V came to 8 bases and at J to 8 bases, leaving 12 bases not matched to a gene. The CDR3 DNA is TGTGCCAGCGATTATGTGGGAGGGCCGTATGAGCAGTTCTTC. This sequence encodes CASDYVGGPYEQFF.

This clonotype was observed a handful of times. This chain links TRBV20-1 with TRBJ2-7; the match to TRBD2 covers 8 bases. Germline V lookup: CDR1 DFQATT, CDR2 SNEGSKA (reference sequence). V shed 0 bases and J 3 bases; nucleotides not matched to a gene: 1. This CDR3 contains 13 residues. The chain's CDR3 is CSARDGTSYEQYF. Here the CDR3 DNA reads TGCAGTGCTAGAGATGGGACTAGCTACGAGCAGTACTTC.

This clonotype came up many times. This chain links TRBV9 with TRBJ1-4, with D uncertain. CDR3 length: 15 amino acids. Trimming left V 2 bases short and J 2 bases short, with 10 bases between. Germline V gives CDR1 SGDLS, CDR2 YYNGEE. The CDR3 DNA follows: TGTGCCAGCAGCGTCGGAGGCCTTACTAATGAAAAACTGTTTTTT. Encoded protein: CASSVGGLTNEKLFF.

With respect to this clonotype: The CDR3 carries no conserved terminal phenylalanine or tryptophan, so it likely arises from a read error. The rearrangement links TRBV12-3 or TRBV12-4 to TRBJ2-3, with 7 bases lining up with TRBD2. This CDR3 region has 14 residues. With V trimmed by 8 bases and J by 5 bases, 10 bases remained unmatched. Here the CDR3 reads CASGVSREGDTQYS. The CDR3 coding sequence is TGTGCCAGCGGCGTCAGTAGGGAGGGAGATACGCAGTATTCT.

This clonotype was detected ten times or more. V and J are TRBV15 and TRBJ2-2, with TRBD1 as a possible D gene (6 bases). V lost 5 bases, J lost 6 bases, and 16 bases lay in between. Looked up from germline, CDR1 is LNHNV and CDR2 is YYDKDF (reference sequence). CDR3 length equals 15 residues. This CDR3 is CATSGGGAEAGELFF. The CDR3 nucleotides are TGTGCCACCAGCGGGGGCGGCGCCGAAGCCGGGGAGCTGTTTTTT.

The chain has TRBV18 and TRBJ2-1; 10 nucleotides agree with TRBD2. The ends lost 2 bases at V and 4 bases at J; junction bases unmatched: 2. The CDR3 covers 15 residues. The germline V gene has CDR1 KGHSH and CDR2 LQKENI. The CDR3 reads CASSPASGGYNEQFF. In DNA form, the CDR3 reads TGTGCCAGCTCACCAGCTAGCGGGGGATACAATGAGCAGTTCTTC.

This chain connects TRBV20-1 to TRBJ1-2, with D unresolved. This CDR3 comprises 12 residues. Germline V gene data show CDR1 as DFQATT and CDR2 as SNEGSKA (reference sequence). Trimming removed 4 bases from V and 7 bases from J, with 13 bases in between. The CDR3 region has the DNA TGCAGTGCTACCACAGAGGGCTTTGGCTACACCTTC. Translated: CSATTEGFGYTF.

This clonotype was detected a few times. The chain recombines TRBV20-1 with TRBJ2-3; perhaps TRBD1 as D (6 bases). The CDR3 has 12 amino acids. With 1 base removed from V and 4 bases from J, the gap between germline ends came to 6 bases. CDR1 is DFQATT and CDR2 is SNEGSKA in the germline V gene (reference sequence). The DNA of the CDR3 is TGCAGTGCTAGAGCAGGGGCAGATACGCAGTATTTT. Translation: CSARAGADTQYF.

The chain links TRBV5-1 to TRBJ1-2; the D gene is possibly TRBD1 (5 bases). Deletions cut 5 bases from V and 3 bases from J, with 14 bases between. The germline V gene encodes CDR1 SGHRS and CDR2 YFSETQ. This CDR3 has 14 residues. The CDR3 loop reads CASSRLRVDYGYTF. The CDR3 DNA reads TGCGCCAGCAGTCGCCTCAGGGTGGACTATGGCTACACCTTC. The whole variable domain, remainder taken from reference TRBV5-1 and TRBJ1-2, is KAGVTQTPRYLIKTRGQQVTLSCSPISGHRSVSWYQQTPGQGLQFLFEYFSETQRNKGNFPGRFSGRQFSNSRSEMNVSTLELGDSALYLCASSRLRVDYGYTFGSGTRLTVV.